This TCR beta chain appears in the sequencing data of a study of blood T cell repertoires in COVID-19. The V end was cut by 5 bases, the J end by 0 bases, with 6 bases between. Germline-derived CDR1 and CDR2 are SGHRS and YFSETQ. The CDR3 totals 13 residues. The repertoire was sequenced with immunoSEQ multiplex PCR; TCRdb's copy has only in-frame clones and lacks some. The sample shows about 210,000 clones, approximately 91% of them seen only once. The source is a woman between 40 and 55 years old with acute or convalescent COVID-19. V is TRBV5-1 and J is TRBJ2-1; D unresolved. The material sequenced was peripheral blood. CDR3 in amino acids: CASRTGSYNEQFF. DNA for the CDR3: TGCGCCAGCAGGACGGGCTCCTACAATGAGCAGTTCTTC. The complete variable domain, with remaining parts taken from reference TRBV5-1 and TRBJ2-1, reads KAGVTQTPRYLIKTRGQQVTLSCSPISGHRSVSWYQQTPGQGLQFLFEYFSETQRNKGNFPGRFSGRQFSNSRSEMNVSTLELGDSALYLCASRTGSYNEQFFGPGTRLTVL.